The 23 T cell receptor beta chains below were found in one sample sequenced in a study of T cell clones after liver transplantation. Sequencing used immunoSEQ multiplex PCR; TCRdb keeps in-frame clones, though not all of them. The sample includes about 74,000 clones, under 90% of them seen just once. The material sequenced was CD4+ T cells from blood, taken before liver transplant. These receptors were taken from a human donor who received a liver transplant.

The chain employs TRBV6-5 and TRBJ2-1; TRBD2 aligns across 14 bases. V shed 7 bases and J 8 bases; nucleotides not matched to a gene: 4. The CDR3 covers 14 residues. CDR1 MNHEY and CDR2 SVGAGI come from the germline V gene. Here the CDR3 DNA reads TGTGCCAGCAAGGGACTAGCGGGAGAGCATGAGCAGTTCTTC. Encoded protein: CASKGLAGEHEQFF.

This clone has only a few counts. The chain recombines TRBV19 with TRBJ1-5, with a possible D match to TRBD1 (5 bases). CDR3 length equals 14 residues. V gave up 4 bases and J gave up 2 bases, with 9 bases separating them. From germline, CDR1 is LNHDA and CDR2 SQIVND (reference sequence). The CDR3 nucleotides are TGTGCCAGTAGTAGCCAGGGCGGCAATCAGCCCCAGCATTTT. Translation gives CASSSQGGNQPQHF.

This chain uses TRBV2 with TRBJ1-2, with D possibly TRBD1 on 5 matching bases. Germline V lookup: CDR1 SNHLY, CDR2 FYNNEI. V shed 11 bases and J shed 0 bases, with 19 bases lying between them. This CDR3 contains 15 residues. The CDR3: CARDDSQESNYGYTF. The CDR3 nucleotides are TGTGCCCGCGACGATTCACAGGAGTCTAACTATGGCTACACCTTC. Full variable domain (outside the CDR3, taken from reference TRBV2 and TRBJ1-2): EPEVTQTPSHQVTQMGQEVILRCVPISNHLYFYWYRQILGQKVEFLVSFYNNEISEKSEIFDDQFSVERPDGSNFTLKIRSTKLEDSAMYFCARDDSQESNYGYTFGSGTRLTVV.

This clone turned up a few times. V and J are TRBV11-2 and TRBJ1-5; D unresolved. The CDR3 runs 12 residues. Trimming cost V 4 bases and J 4 bases, with 5 bases left between them. Germline V CDR1 and CDR2: SGHAT, FQNNGV. CDR3 sequence: CASSSGNQPQHF. CDR3 DNA sequence: TGTGCCAGCAGCTCTGGGAATCAGCCCCAGCATTTT.

This rearrangement joins TRBV6-1 to TRBJ2-4; D is unclear. The CDR3 spans 14 residues. With 3 bases removed from V and 0 bases from J, the gap between germline ends came to 6 bases. Germline-derived CDR1 and CDR2 are MNHNS and SASEGT. The chain's CDR3 is CASSDIRAKNIQYF. CDR3 bases: TGTGCCAGCAGTGACATTAGAGCCAAAAACATTCAGTACTTC.

The rearrangement uses TRBV2 and TRBJ2-3; TRBD2 agrees at 8 bases. Germline V gene data show CDR1 as SNHLY and CDR2 as FYNNEI. The CDR3 contains 14 residues. J lost 1 base, V lost 7 bases, and 4 bases had no gene match. The CDR3 sequence: CASTGGRGTDTQYF. DNA for the CDR3: TGTGCCAGCACGGGAGGGCGAGGCACAGATACGCAGTATTTT.

The chain employs TRBV4-1 and TRBJ2-5; 7 positions agree with TRBD1. The J call may be mistaken, given a closer DNA end match to TRBJ2-7. The CDR3 is made up of 15 amino acids. CDR1 MGHRA and CDR2 YSYEKL come from the germline V gene. The CDR3 region has the DNA TGCGCCAGCAGCCTCACAGGGGCGACTACCTACGAGCAGTACTTC. It yields the protein CASSLTGATTYEQYF.

The chain carries TRBV6-6 and TRBJ1-1; D is perhaps TRBD1 (5 bases). In germline, CDR1 is MNHNY, CDR2 SVGAGI (reference sequence). The CDR3 has 11 amino acids. V was shortened by 9 bases and J by 3 bases, with 8 bases between the two germline ends. The CDR3 DNA is TGTGCCAGTGAGGGACACACTGAAGCTTTCTTT. This codes for CASEGHTEAFF.

The rearrangement links TRBV5-4 to TRBJ1-1, with 10 bases matching TRBD1. The CDR3 has 15 residues. V shed 4 bases and J 5 bases; nucleotides not matched to a gene: 8. Germline V CDR1 and CDR2: SGHNT, YYREEE (reference sequence). The CDR3 sequence: CASSTPGQGNTEAFF. As DNA, the CDR3 is TGTGCCAGCAGCACCCCGGGACAGGGGAATACTGAAGCTTTCTTT.

This chain links TRBV5-1 with TRBJ2-1; 14 bases align to TRBD2. The CDR3 runs 14 residues. J was trimmed by 10 bases and V by 4 bases; bases with no gene match: 4. The germline CDR1 and CDR2 sequences are SGHRS and YFSETQ. Here the CDR3 DNA reads TGCGCCAGCAGCGATGGGACTAGCGGGAGAGAGCAGTTCTTC. Translating it yields CASSDGTSGREQFF.

The chain employs TRBV18 and TRBJ2-1, with a tentative D call TRBD2 (7 bases). In germline, CDR1 is KGHSH, CDR2 LQKENI. Trimming took 3 bases from V and 7 from J, leaving 16 bases between them. This CDR3 contains 15 residues. The CDR3 spells CASSPPGGRVNEQFF. The CDR3, as DNA: TGTGCCAGCTCACCCCCGGGGGGCCGTGTGAATGAGCAGTTCTTC.

This chain joins TRBV20-1 and TRBJ2-7; tentatively, D is TRBD1 (5 bases). The germline V gene encodes CDR1 DFQATT and CDR2 SNEGSKA (reference sequence). CDR3 length equals 11 residues. Trimming took off 6 bases at V and 2 bases at J, with 8 bases between the two ends. CDR3 bases: TGCAGTGCAAAAGGGGCCTACGAGCAGTACTTC. Amino acids: CSAKGAYEQYF.

The genes are TRBV15 and TRBJ2-2; no clear D gene. V lost 3 bases, J lost 3 bases, and 8 bases lay in between. There are 14 residues in the CDR3. Germline V gives CDR1 LNHNV, CDR2 YYDKDF (reference sequence). The CDR3 DNA reads TGTGCCACCAGCAGCGAGATATACACCGGGGAGCTGTTTTTT. Amino acid sequence: CATSSEIYTGELFF.

V usage is TRBV28 and J usage is TRBJ1-1; perhaps TRBD1 as D (5 bases). Germline CDR1 and CDR2: MDHEN and SYDVKM. This CDR3 contains 13 residues. The V and J ends lost 6 bases and 8 bases respectively, with 16 bases between them. The CDR3 DNA reads TGTGCCAGCAGCCTCCCGGGACGGGGAGAAGCTTTCTTT. This sequence encodes CASSLPGRGEAFF.

The V and J genes are TRBV7-2 and TRBJ2-3; possibly TRBD2 for D (5 bases). The CDR3 is made up of 14 amino acids. The germline V gene encodes CDR1 SGHTA and CDR2 FQGNSA. Trimming pared 5 bases from V and 5 bases from J, leaving 14 bases between. The CDR3 bases are TGTGCCAGCAGCGCCGATCGGGGTGGAGATACGCAGTATTTT. Protein: CASSADRGGDTQYF.

This clone was seen a single time. V and J are TRBV9 and TRBJ2-2, with D perhaps TRBD1 (6 bases). In germline, CDR1 is SGDLS, CDR2 YYNGEE. V was trimmed by 3 bases and J by 6 bases, leaving 9 bases between them. This CDR3 has 13 amino acids. The CDR3: CASSEWTAGELFF. The CDR3 nucleotides read TGTGCCAGCAGCGAGTGGACAGCCGGGGAGCTGTTTTTT. Variable domain in full (rest from reference TRBV9 and TRBJ2-2): DSGVTQTPKHLITATGQRVTLRCSPRSGDLSVYWYQQSLDQGLQFLIQYYNGEERAKGNILERFSAQQFPDLHSELNLSSLELGDSALYFCASSEWTAGELFFGEGSRLTVL.

The V gene is TRBV29-1, the J gene TRBJ1-1; tentatively, D is TRBD1 (6 bases). Per germline, CDR1 SQVTM and CDR2 ANQGSEA. Between the trimmed V and J ends, which lost 6 bases and 9 bases, there was a span of 17 bases. CDR3 length: 12 amino acids. In DNA form, the CDR3 reads TGCAGCGTCCAGCACAGGGAAGGAAAAGCTTTCTTT. This translates into CSVQHREGKAFF.

V is TRBV6-1 and J is TRBJ1-5; TRBD1 might be the D (5 bases). From germline, CDR1 is MNHNS and CDR2 SASEGT. The CDR3 extends over 15 amino acids. The V end lost 8 bases, the J end lost 0 bases, and 14 bases lay between the germline ends. CDR3 protein: CASGRQTSSNQPQHF. The DNA for the CDR3 is TGTGCCAGCGGCAGACAGACGTCTAGCAATCAGCCCCAGCATTTT.

The rearrangement links TRBV5-8 to TRBJ2-5; 12 bases line up with TRBD1. V was pared by 3 bases and J by 6 bases, with 9 bases of the junction left unmatched. The length of the CDR3 is 16 residues. Germline CDR1 is SGHTS and CDR2 is YDEGEE. CDR3 in DNA: TGTGCCAGCAGCTCCCTCCGGGACAGGGGGCCGCAGACCCAGTACTTC. Its translation is CASSSLRDRGPQTQYF.

The chain employs TRBV28 and TRBJ2-3; D is uncertain. V dropped 5 bases and J dropped 3 bases, with 9 bases sitting between them. This CDR3 spans 13 amino acids. Per germline, CDR1 MDHEN and CDR2 SYDVKM. The chain's CDR3 is CASSPLMTDTQYF. CDR3 in DNA: TGTGCCAGCAGTCCCCTCATGACAGATACGCAGTATTTT.

The chain uses TRBV19 and TRBJ2-6; 12 bases line up with TRBD2. The V segment lost 9 bases and the J segment 0 bases; nucleotides outside the gene matches: 3. The V gene's germline CDR1 is LNHDA and CDR2 SQIVND (reference sequence). The CDR3 spans 16 residues. CDR3 sequence reads: CASGLAGTSGANVLTF. In nucleotides, the CDR3 is TGTGCCAGCGGACTAGCGGGAACCTCTGGGGCCAACGTCCTGACTTTC.

This chain connects TRBV5-1 to TRBJ2-5; TRBD2 agrees at 9 bases. The junction had 14 bases not matched to a gene; V was cut back by 6 bases and J by 5 bases. The CDR3 totals 16 residues. Germline lookup yields CDR1 SGHRS and CDR2 YFSETQ. The CDR3 nucleotides read TGCGCCAGCACCCCTGGGCGGGAGGGCAGTTCGGAGACCCAGTACTTC. This translates into CASTPGREGSSETQYF. Full variable domain (remainder filled in from reference TRBV5-1 and TRBJ2-5): KAGVTQTPRYLIKTRGQQVTLSCSPISGHRSVSWYQQTPGQGLQFLFEYFSETQRNKGNFPGRFSGRQFSNSRSEMNVSTLELGDSALYLCASTPGREGSSETQYFGPGTRLLVL.

This clone was seen a few times. This chain joins TRBV7-9 and TRBJ2-5; D ambiguous. Trimming took 4 bases from V and 3 from J, leaving 6 bases between them. The germline V gene encodes CDR1 SEHNR and CDR2 FQNEAQ (reference sequence). The CDR3 totals 12 residues. This CDR3 is CASSSTKETQYF. Here the CDR3 DNA reads TGTGCCAGCAGCTCCACCAAAGAGACCCAGTACTTC.